The 6 T cell receptor beta chains in this list originate from one sample, sequenced in a study of blood T cell repertoires in COVID-19. Sequencing used immunoSEQ multiplex PCR; TCRdb keeps in-frame clones, though not all of them. The top ten hold 10% of the sample, which has approximately 200,000 clones, roughly 86% seen once. The specimen sequenced was PBMCs or T cells enriched from blood (not recorded which). The receptors were gathered from a young man with acute COVID-19.

The V call is TRBV19, the J call TRBJ1-6; no reliable D call. Trimming shortened V by 2 bases and J by 7 bases, and 3 bases separated the two germline ends. CDR3 size: 12 residues. Germline V gene data show CDR1 as LNHDA and CDR2 as SQIVND (reference sequence). The CDR3 bases are TGTGCCAGTAGTATACGGAATTCACCCCTCCACTTT. As protein: CASSIRNSPLHF.

The J gene is TRBJ1-5, the V gene TRBV19; D gene ambiguous. The CDR3 covers 13 residues. V was cut by 7 bases and J by 5 bases, with 12 bases left in between. Germline CDR1 and CDR2: LNHDA and SQIVND (reference sequence). In nucleotides, the CDR3 is TGTGCCAGTACCGAGGTGCCCCATCAGCCCCAGCATTTT. This encodes CASTEVPHQPQHF.

The V gene is TRBV29-1, the J gene TRBJ2-7, with TRBD2 identical over 7 bases. CDR3 length: 12 residues. Germline-derived CDR1 and CDR2 are SQVTM and ANQGSEA. V dropped 6 bases and J dropped 5; count of bases not matched to a gene: 7. CDR3 nucleotides: TGCAGCGTCGGACTAGGTGCCGACGAGCAGTACTTC. Amino acids: CSVGLGADEQYF.

The chain uses TRBV29-1 and TRBJ2-2, with a weak D call TRBD1 (5 bases). From germline, CDR1 is SQVTM and CDR2 ANQGSEA. The CDR3 has 14 residues. The ends were cut back, 2 bases at V and 3 bases at J, with 10 bases in the middle. The CDR3 sequence: CSVEQGGDTGELFF. In nucleotides, the CDR3 is TGCAGCGTTGAACAGGGTGGGGACACCGGGGAGCTGTTTTTT.

The gene calls are TRBV30 and TRBJ1-3; no reliable D call. The V end lost 4 bases, the J end lost 3 bases, and 10 bases lay between the germline ends. This CDR3 has 13 residues. Germline values: CDR1 GTSNPN, CDR2 SVGIG (reference sequence). In DNA, the CDR3 is TGTGCCTGGATGAACGGTGGTGGAAACACCATATATTTT. This sequence encodes CAWMNGGGNTIYF.

The rearrangement uses TRBV6-2 or TRBV6-3 and TRBJ2-4; D is perhaps TRBD2 (5 bases). Trimming took 4 bases from V and 11 from J, leaving 18 bases between them. Germline CDR1 reads MNHEY; CDR2 reads SVGEGT. The CDR3 has 14 amino acids. Here the CDR3 reads CASSSPLEMRVQYF. CDR3 nucleotides: TGTGCCAGCAGTTCTCCACTAGAAATGCGTGTTCAGTACTTC.